A single sample is the source of the 14 T cell receptor beta chains below, sequenced in a study of response to subunit inactivated influenza vaccine. TCRdb passed the RT-PCR reads through MiXCR, listing each CDR3 protein once. The data show hundreds of thousands of distinct CDR3 sequences, approximately 15% seen once. Sequencing used CD4+ T cells sorted from PBMCs, obtained 23 to 25 months after vaccination. The receptors shown here come from a man aged 50-75 years who received an inactivated influenza vaccine.

With regard to this clonotype: One junction end does not reproduce the germline sequence, and a read error may be involved. The V and J genes are TRBV27 and TRBJ1-1; unclear D gene. The CDR3 is 13 amino acids. Germline lookup yields CDR1 MNHEY and CDR2 SMNVEV (reference sequence). The CDR3 DNA is TGTGCCAGCAGTTTATCCTCATGGACGAGCTGTGTCTTT. It translates to CASSLSSWTSCVF.

This clonotype occurred a few times. The chain uses TRBV28 and TRBJ1-5; TRBD1 might be the D (5 bases). The CDR3 is 13 residues long. V shed 6 bases and J shed 6 bases, with 12 bases lying between them. CDR1 MDHEN and CDR2 SYDVKM come from the germline V gene. The CDR3 loop is CASRPQGSQPQHF. The DNA of the CDR3 is TGTGCCAGCAGACCTCAGGGTAGTCAGCCCCAGCATTTT. Together with reference TRBV28 and TRBJ1-5, the CDR3 gives the full variable domain: DVKVTQSSRYLVKRTGEKVFLECVQDMDHENMFWYRQDPGLGLRLIYFSYDVKMKEKGDIPEGYSVSREKKERFSLILESASTNQTSMYLCASRPQGSQPQHFGDGTRLSIL.

This clonotype was counted a few times. The chain links TRBV7-2 to TRBJ2-7, with D perhaps TRBD1 (6 bases). The V gene's germline CDR1 is SGHTA and CDR2 FQGNSA. The V and J ends lost 5 bases and 6 bases respectively, with 11 bases between them. This CDR3 region has 12 residues. The CDR3 loop reads CASSRGGTEQYF. The CDR3 bases are TGTGCCAGCAGCCGTGGGGGCACCGAGCAGTACTTC. Together with reference TRBV7-2 and TRBJ2-7, the CDR3 gives the full variable domain: GAGVSQSPSNKVTEKGKDVELRCDPISGHTALYWYRQSLGQGLEFLIYFQGNSAPDKSGLPSDRFSAERTGGSVSTLTIQRTQQEDSAVYLCASSRGGTEQYFGPGTRLTVT.

The chain has TRBV5-1 and TRBJ1-3; D gene unclear. The CDR3 runs 14 residues. Trimming removed 2 bases at V and 1 base at J, with 7 bases between. Germline V gene lookup returns CDR1 SGHRS and CDR2 YFSETQ. The DNA for the CDR3 is TGCGCCAGCAGCTTAACCCGGTCTGGAAACACCATATATTTT. Its translation: CASSLTRSGNTIYF.

This clonotype has a handful of counts. The chain combines TRBV15 with TRBJ2-7; D is undetermined. Trimming took 0 bases from V and 3 from J, leaving 9 bases between them. CDR1 is LNHNV and CDR2 is YYDKDF in the germline V gene (reference sequence). This CDR3 is 14 amino acids long. CDR3 amino acids: CATSRDVRVYEQYF. In nucleotides, the CDR3 is TGTGCCACCAGCAGAGATGTCCGGGTCTACGAGCAGTACTTC.

This clonotype was observed a handful of times. The CDR3 reads CASSQREGGEAFF. The CDR3 DNA is TGCGCCAGCAGCCAACGGGAAGGCGGTGAAGCTTTCTTT. V usage is TRBV4-1 and J usage is TRBJ1-1; unclear D gene. Between the trimmed V and J ends, which lost 2 bases and 7 bases, there was a span of 11 bases. There are 13 residues in the CDR3. Germline CDR1 reads MGHRA; CDR2 reads YSYEKL.

CDR3: CASSSGRLNTQYF. The DNA of the CDR3 is TGTGCCAGCAGCTCCGGCCGCTTGAATACGCAGTATTTT. V and J are TRBV7-2 and TRBJ2-3, with D hard to call. V was trimmed by 4 bases and J by 7 bases, leaving 12 bases between them. The CDR3 extends over 13 amino acids. Germline values: CDR1 SGHTA, CDR2 FQGNSA. Full variable domain (missing parts from reference TRBV7-2 and TRBJ2-3): GAGVSQSPSNKVTEKGKDVELRCDPISGHTALYWYRQSLGQGLEFLIYFQGNSAPDKSGLPSDRFSAERTGGSVSTLTIQRTQQEDSAVYLCASSSGRLNTQYFGPGTRLTVL.

This clonotype was detected ten times or more. This chain links TRBV5-6 with TRBJ2-5, with D tentatively TRBD2 (5 bases). The CDR3 runs 13 residues. Trimming stripped 1 base from V and 5 bases from J, with 9 bases between. CDR1 is SGHDT, CDR2 YYEEEE, per germline. Here the CDR3 DNA reads TGTGCCAGCAGCTTGATTCTAGCTGAGACCCAGTACTTC. Amino acid sequence: CASSLILAETQYF.

This chain links TRBV18 with TRBJ2-3; unclear D gene. The germline CDR1 and CDR2 sequences are KGHSH and LQKENI. This CDR3 is built from 17 residues. Trimming removed 0 bases from V and 0 bases from J, with 13 bases in between. This chain's CDR3 is CASSPPRQVGSTDTQYF. DNA of the CDR3: TGTGCCAGCTCACCACCGCGGCAGGTGGGGAGCACAGATACGCAGTATTTT. Together with reference TRBV18 and TRBJ2-3, the CDR3 gives the full variable domain: NAGVMQNPRHLVRRRGQEARLRCSPMKGHSHVYWYRQLPEEGLKFMVYLQKENIIDESGMPKERFSAEFPKEGPSILRIQQVVRGDSAAYFCASSPPRQVGSTDTQYFGPGTRLTVL.

This clonotype was picked up a small number of times. The V call is TRBV6-5, the J call TRBJ1-1, with 8 bases matching TRBD1. Germline lookup yields CDR1 MNHEY and CDR2 SVGAGI. With 7 bases clipped from V and 11 bases from J, the junction kept 9 bases outside the gene matches. The CDR3 is 12 amino acids. DNA for the CDR3: TGTGCCAGCATTCCCGGACAGGGTTTGGCTTTCTTT. Its translation: CASIPGQGLAFF.

V is TRBV5-8 and J is TRBJ2-4, with D perhaps TRBD2 (6 bases). V was trimmed by 7 bases and J by 1 base, leaving 9 bases between them. CDR3 length: 13 residues. The V gene's germline CDR1 is SGHTS and CDR2 YDEGEE. CDR3 sequence (DNA): TGTGCCAGCGCGGGGATGGCCAAAAACATTCAGTACTTC. Protein product: CASAGMAKNIQYF.

The rearrangement links TRBV7-9 to TRBJ1-3; a weak D match, TRBD1 (5 bases). The CDR3 runs to 16 residues. The germline gives CDR1 SEHNR, CDR2 FQNEAQ (reference sequence). The V gene lost 1 base and the J gene lost 0 bases, with 10 bases spanning the gap. CDR3 nucleotide sequence: TGTGCCAGCAGCTTAGTTAGCGGGGCCTCTGGAAACACCATATATTTT. Translating it yields CASSLVSGASGNTIYF.

A few counts support this clonotype. J is TRBJ2-7 and V is TRBV20-1; D may be TRBD1 or TRBD2 (5 bases each). The CDR3 length is 15 residues. Germline-derived CDR1 and CDR2 are DFQATT and SNEGSKA (reference sequence). Deletions cut 3 bases from V and 0 bases from J, with 15 bases between. The CDR3 protein is CSASRGYPRSYEQYF. CDR3 in DNA: TGCAGTGCTAGTCGGGGCTATCCTCGCTCCTACGAGCAGTACTTC.

The chain uses TRBV29-1 and TRBJ1-1; D gene uncertain. CDR1 and CDR2 (germline): SQVTM, ANQGSEA. Between the trimmed V and J ends, which lost 4 bases and 0 bases, there was a span of 0 bases. The CDR3 has 10 amino acids. In nucleotides, the CDR3 is TGCAGCGTTGTGAACACTGAAGCTTTCTTT. Residues: CSVVNTEAFF.